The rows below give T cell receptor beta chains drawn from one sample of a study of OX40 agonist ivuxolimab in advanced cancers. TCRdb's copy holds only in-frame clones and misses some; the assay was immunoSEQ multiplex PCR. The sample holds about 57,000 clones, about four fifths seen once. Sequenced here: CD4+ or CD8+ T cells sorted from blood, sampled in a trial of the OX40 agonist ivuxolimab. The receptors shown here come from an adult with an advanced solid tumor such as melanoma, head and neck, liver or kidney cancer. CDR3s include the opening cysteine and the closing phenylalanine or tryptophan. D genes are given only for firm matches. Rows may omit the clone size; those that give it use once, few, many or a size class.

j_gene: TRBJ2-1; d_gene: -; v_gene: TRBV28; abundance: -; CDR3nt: TGTGCCAGCAGACGCAAAGGCGCGGGATCGGAGTTCTTC; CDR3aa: CASRRKGAGSEFF
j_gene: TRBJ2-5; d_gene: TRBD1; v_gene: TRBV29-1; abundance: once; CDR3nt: TGCAGCGTTGACGGACAGGTTAACCTCAAACAAGAGACCCAGTACTTC; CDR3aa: CSVDGQVNLKQETQYF
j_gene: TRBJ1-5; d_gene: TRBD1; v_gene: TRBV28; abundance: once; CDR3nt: TGTGCCAGCAGGGGGGGACAGGGGCGCAATCAGCCCCAGCATTTT; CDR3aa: CASRGGQGRNQPQHF
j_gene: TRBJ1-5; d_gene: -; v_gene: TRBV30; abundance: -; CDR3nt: TGTGCCTGGAGTGACACCTGGAGCAATCAGCCCCAGCATTTT; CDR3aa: CAWSDTWSNQPQHF
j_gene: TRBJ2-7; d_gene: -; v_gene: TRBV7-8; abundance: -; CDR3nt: TGTGCCAGCAGCTCCCTGGCGGGTTGGGGCCTCTACGAGCAGTACTTC; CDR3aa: CASSSLAGWGLYEQYF
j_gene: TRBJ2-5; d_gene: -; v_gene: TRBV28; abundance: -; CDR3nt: TGTGCCAGCAAAGGGGCAGAGACCCAGTACTTC; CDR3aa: CASKGAETQYF
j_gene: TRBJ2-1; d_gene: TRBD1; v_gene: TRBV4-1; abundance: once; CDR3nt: TGCGCCAGCAGCGCGGACAGGGGGCGGAATGAGCAGTTCTTC; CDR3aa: CASSADRGRNEQFF
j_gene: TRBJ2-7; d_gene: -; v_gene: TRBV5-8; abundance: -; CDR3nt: TGTGCCAGCAGCTCCTCGACTAGGGCCTACGAGCAGTACTTC; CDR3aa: CASSSSTRAYEQYF
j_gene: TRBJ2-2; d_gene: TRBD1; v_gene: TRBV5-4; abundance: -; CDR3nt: TGTGCCAGCAGAATTCAGGGGGCAAACACCGGGGAGCTGTTTTTT; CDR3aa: CASRIQGANTGELFF
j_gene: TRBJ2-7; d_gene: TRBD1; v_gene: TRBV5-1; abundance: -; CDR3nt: TGCGCCAGCAGCGTACTCCCGGGGACAGGGGGACTCGAGCAGTACTTC; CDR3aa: CASSVLPGTGGLEQYF
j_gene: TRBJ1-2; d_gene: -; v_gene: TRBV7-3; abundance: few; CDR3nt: TGTGCCAGCAGCCCCACCCGCAGGGAGGACTATGGCTACACCTTC; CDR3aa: CASSPTRREDYGYTF
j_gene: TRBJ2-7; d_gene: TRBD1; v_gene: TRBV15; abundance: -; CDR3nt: TGTGCCACCAGCAGACGGTCGTCCGGGACAGCTTCCTACGAGCAGTACTTC; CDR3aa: CATSRRSSGTASYEQYF
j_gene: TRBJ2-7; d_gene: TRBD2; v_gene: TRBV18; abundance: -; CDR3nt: TGTGCCAGCTCACCCACGGTGTCTGGGGGGGCCTACGAGCAGTACTTC; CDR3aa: CASSPTVSGGAYEQYF
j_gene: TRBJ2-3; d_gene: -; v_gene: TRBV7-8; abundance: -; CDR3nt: TGTGCCAGCAGCTTAGGAGCCCTCTTGACTGGTATAACAGATACGCAGTATTTT; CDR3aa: CASSLGALLTGITDTQYF
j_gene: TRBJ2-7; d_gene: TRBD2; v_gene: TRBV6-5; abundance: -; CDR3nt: TGTGCCAGCAATCCTACCGGGACTAGCGGCGAGCAGTACTTC; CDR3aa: CASNPTGTSGEQYF
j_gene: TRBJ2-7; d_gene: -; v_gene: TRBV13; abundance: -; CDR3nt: TGTGCCAGCAGCTTCCAGGGGTTGGGGGAGCAGTACTTC; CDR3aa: CASSFQGLGEQYF
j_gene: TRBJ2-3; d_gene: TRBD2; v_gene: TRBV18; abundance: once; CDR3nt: TGTGCCAGCTCACCGGGACTAGCGAAAGCAGATACGCAGTATTTT; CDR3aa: CASSPGLAKADTQYF
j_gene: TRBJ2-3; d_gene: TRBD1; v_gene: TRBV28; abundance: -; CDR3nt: TGTGCCACTATCCCCGGGACAGGGGTATTCAGAAGCACAGATACGCAGTATTTT; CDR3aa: CATIPGTGVFRSTDTQYF
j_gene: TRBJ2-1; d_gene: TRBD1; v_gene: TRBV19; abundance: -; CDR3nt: TGTGCCAGTAGTAGTCACAGGGGGCCCTACAATGAGCAGTTCTTC; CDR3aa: CASSSHRGPYNEQFF
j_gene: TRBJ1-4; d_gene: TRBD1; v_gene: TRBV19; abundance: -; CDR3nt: TGTGCCAGTAGTAAAAGTCCCGGAGGGGGCTTTGAAAAACTGTTTTTT; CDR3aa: CASSKSPGGGFEKLFF
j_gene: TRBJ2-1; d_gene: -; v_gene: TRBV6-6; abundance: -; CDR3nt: TGTGCCAGCAGTTACTCGACCCCTAGGGATGAGCAGTTCTTC; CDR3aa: CASSYSTPRDEQFF
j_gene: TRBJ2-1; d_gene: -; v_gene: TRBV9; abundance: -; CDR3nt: TGTGCCAGCAGCAGCAGGGGCGGTAGCTCCTACAATGAGCAGTTCTTC; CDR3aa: CASSSRGGSSYNEQFF
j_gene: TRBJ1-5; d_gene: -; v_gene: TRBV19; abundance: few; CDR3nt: TGTGCCAGTAGTATGGACGGGAATCAGCCCCAGCATTTT; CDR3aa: CASSMDGNQPQHF
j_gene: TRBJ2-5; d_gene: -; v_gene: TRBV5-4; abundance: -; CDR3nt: TGTGCCAGCAGCTTGGACTGGGGGGAGACCCAGTACTTC; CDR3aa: CASSLDWGETQYF
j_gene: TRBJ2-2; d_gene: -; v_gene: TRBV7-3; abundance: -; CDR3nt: TGTGCCAGCAGCTTGGGCAGGAACACCGGGGAGCTGTTTTTT; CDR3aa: CASSLGRNTGELFF
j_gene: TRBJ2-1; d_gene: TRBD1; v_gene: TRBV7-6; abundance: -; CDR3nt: TGTGCCAGCAGCTTAGGAGGACACAGGGGGAGGCAGTACAATGAGCAGTTCTTC; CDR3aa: CASSLGGHRGRQYNEQFF
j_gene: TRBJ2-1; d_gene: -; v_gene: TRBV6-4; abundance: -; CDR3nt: TGTGCCAGCAGTGATCACGGGGGTTCCTACAATGAGCAGTTCTTC; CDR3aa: CASSDHGGSYNEQFF
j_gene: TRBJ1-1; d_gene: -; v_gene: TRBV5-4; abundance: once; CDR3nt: TGTGCCAGCAGCTTGAAGCCGGGACCCACTGAAGCTTTCTTT; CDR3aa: CASSLKPGPTEAFF
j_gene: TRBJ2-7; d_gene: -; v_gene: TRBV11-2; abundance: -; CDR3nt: TGTGCCAGCAGCTTAGGAGAGGGTTACGAGCAGTACTTC; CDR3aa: CASSLGEGYEQYF
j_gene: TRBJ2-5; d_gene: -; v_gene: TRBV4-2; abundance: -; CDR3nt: TGTGCCAGCAGCCAAGGCCGTGGGGGCCGGGAAGAGACCCAGTACTTC; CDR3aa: CASSQGRGGREETQYF
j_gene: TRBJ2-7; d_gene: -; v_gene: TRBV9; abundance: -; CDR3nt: TGTGCCAGCAGCGAAGGGGGGAAGTTGGTGAGGGAGCAGTACTTC; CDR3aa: CASSEGGKLVREQYF
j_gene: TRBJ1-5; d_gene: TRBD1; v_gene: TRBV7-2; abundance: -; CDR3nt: TGTGCCAGCAGCTTGACAGGGGGCAGTCATCAGCCCCAGCATTTT; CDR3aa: CASSLTGGSHQPQHF
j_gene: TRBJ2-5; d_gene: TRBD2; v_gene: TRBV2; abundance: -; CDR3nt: TGTGCCAGCAGCCGGGAGGCGTTGGGGACCCAGTACTTC; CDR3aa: CASSREALGTQYF
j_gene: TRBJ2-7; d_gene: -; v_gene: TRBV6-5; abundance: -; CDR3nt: TGTGCCAGCGAAGGCAGTTCCTACGAGCAGTACTTC; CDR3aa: CASEGSSYEQYF
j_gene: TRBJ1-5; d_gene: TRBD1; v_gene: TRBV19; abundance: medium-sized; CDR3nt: TGTGCCAGTAGGCAGGGACAGGGACTGGTTCAGCCCCAGCATTTT; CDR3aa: CASRQGQGLVQPQHF
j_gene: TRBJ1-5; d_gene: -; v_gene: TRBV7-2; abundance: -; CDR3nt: TGTGCCAGCAGCTTAGCACAGAATCAGCCCCAGCATTTT; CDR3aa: CASSLAQNQPQHF
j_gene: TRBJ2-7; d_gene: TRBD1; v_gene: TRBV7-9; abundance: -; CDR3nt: TGTGCCAGCAGCTTCTCGGACAGGGCTCTCGAGCAGTACTTC; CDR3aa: CASSFSDRALEQYF
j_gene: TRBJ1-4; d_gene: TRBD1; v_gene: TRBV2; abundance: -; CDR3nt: TGTGCCAGCACCGCGGACAGGGATGAAAAACTGTTTTTT; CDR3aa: CASTADRDEKLFF
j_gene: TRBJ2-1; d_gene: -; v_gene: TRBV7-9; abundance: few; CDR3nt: TGTGCCAGCAGCTTAGAACCTTTGTATGAGCAGTTCTTC; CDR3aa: CASSLEPLYEQFF
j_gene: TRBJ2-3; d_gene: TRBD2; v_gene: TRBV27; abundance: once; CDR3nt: TGTGCCAGCAGTTTATTTAGCGGGGGTTTAGATACGCAGTATTTT; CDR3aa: CASSLFSGGLDTQYF
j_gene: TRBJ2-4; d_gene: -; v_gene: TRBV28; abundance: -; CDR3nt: TGTGCCAGCACCACCGGGGTCAAAAACATTCAGTACTTC; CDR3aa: CASTTGVKNIQYF
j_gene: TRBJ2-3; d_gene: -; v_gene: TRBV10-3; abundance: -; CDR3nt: TGTGCCAGCAGGGACGGCACGAGCACAGATACGCAGTATTTT; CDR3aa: CASRDGTSTDTQYF